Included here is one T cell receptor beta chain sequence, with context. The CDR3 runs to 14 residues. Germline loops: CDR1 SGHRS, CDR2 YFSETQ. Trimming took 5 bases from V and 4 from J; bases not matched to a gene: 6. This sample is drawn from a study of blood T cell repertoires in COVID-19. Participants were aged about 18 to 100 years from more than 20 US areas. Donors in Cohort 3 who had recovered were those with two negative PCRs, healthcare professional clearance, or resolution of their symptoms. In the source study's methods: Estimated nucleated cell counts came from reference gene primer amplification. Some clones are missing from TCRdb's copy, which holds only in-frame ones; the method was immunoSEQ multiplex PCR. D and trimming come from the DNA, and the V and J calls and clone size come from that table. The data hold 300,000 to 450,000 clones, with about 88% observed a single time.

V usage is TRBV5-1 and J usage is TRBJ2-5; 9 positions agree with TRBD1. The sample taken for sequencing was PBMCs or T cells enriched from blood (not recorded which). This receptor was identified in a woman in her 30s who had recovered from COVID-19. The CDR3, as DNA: TGCGCCAGCAGGACGGGACAGGGTCGAGAGACCCAGTACTTC. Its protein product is CASRTGQGRETQYF.